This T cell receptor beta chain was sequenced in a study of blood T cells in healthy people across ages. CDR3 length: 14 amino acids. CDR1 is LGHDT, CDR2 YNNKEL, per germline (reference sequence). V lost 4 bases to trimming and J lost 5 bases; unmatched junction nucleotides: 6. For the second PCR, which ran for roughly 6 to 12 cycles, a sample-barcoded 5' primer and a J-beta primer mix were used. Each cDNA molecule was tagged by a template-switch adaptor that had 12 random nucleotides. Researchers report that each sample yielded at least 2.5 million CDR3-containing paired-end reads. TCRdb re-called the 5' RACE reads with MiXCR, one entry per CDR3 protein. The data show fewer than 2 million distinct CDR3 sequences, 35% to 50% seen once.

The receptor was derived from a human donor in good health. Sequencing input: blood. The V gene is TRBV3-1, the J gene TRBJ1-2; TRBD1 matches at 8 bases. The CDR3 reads CASSRTGNLYGYTF. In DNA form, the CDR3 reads TGTGCCAGCAGCCGGACAGGGAATCTTTATGGCTACACCTTC.